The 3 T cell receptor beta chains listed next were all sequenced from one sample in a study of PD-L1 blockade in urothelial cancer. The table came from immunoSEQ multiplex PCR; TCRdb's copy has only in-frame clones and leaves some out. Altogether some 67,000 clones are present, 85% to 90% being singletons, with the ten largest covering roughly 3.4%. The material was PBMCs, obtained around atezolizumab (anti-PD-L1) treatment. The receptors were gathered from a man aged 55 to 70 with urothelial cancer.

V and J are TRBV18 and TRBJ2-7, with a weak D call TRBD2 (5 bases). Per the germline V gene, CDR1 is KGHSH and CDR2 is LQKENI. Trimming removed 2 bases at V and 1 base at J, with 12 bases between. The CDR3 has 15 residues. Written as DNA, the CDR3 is TGTGCCAGCTCACCAGAGGCTAGCCTTTCCTACGAGCAGTACTTC. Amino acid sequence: CASSPEASLSYEQYF.

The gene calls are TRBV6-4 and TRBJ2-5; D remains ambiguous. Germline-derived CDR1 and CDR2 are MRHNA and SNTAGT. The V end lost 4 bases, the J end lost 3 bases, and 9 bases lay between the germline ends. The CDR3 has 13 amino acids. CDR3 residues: CASSVGLKETQYF. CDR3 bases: TGTGCCAGCAGTGTTGGGCTAAAAGAGACCCAGTACTTC.

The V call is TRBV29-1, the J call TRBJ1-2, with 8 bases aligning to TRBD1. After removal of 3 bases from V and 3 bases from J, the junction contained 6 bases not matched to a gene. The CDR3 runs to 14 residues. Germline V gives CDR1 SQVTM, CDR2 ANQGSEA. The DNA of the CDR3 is TGCAGCGTTGACCAGGGGGCAATGTACTATGGCTACACCTTC. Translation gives CSVDQGAMYYGYTF.